This T cell receptor (beta chain) was profiled in a study of patients and donors after allogeneic stem cell transplantation. Trimming pared 5 bases from V and 4 bases from J, leaving 11 bases between. The CDR3 is 13 residues long. Per the germline V gene, CDR1 is MNHEY and CDR2 is SMNVEV (reference sequence). TCRdb used MiXCR to reprocess the RT-PCR reads, holding one entry per CDR3 protein. The data show approximately 200,000 distinct CDR3 sequences, roughly two fifths seen once. This chain connects TRBV27 to TRBJ1-1; perhaps TRBD1 as D (5 bases). Sample: blood, either unsorted or a sorted T cell fraction (not recorded which). The clonotype was recovered from a human donor who was either an allogeneic HSCT recipient or a stem cell or donor lymphocyte infusion donor (not recorded which). It is not recorded whose cells these are; they may come from a transplant donor. CDR3 loop: CASSDSPSTEAFF. The CDR3, as DNA: TGTGCCAGCAGTGACAGCCCGAGCACTGAAGCTTTCTTT.